This TCR beta chain originates from a study of T cells in Graves' hyperthyroidism and ophthalmopathy. The source material, RNA transcripts, was used to amplify TCR beta CDR3 regions. The HTBI set primed first-round TCR CDR3 RT-PCR. Each CDR3 protein gets one entry after TCRdb re-called the multiplex PCR reads with MiXCR. The sample lists over 650,000 distinct CDR3 sequences; 16% were seen once. An absence of ophthalmopathy progression within 18 months meant stable Graves' hyperthyroidism. The study left out patients who had uncontrolled infection, other autoimmune disease, pregnancy or lactation. Input material: blood. The sequence derives from a man younger than 35 with Graves' hyperthyroidism.

The CDR3 nucleotides are TGTGCCAGCAGTTTATTGGCTAGCGGGAGCCCCTACGAGCAGTACTTC. Protein sequence: CASSLLASGSPYEQYF. The genes are TRBV27 and TRBJ2-7, with TRBD2 identical over 10 bases. Germline-derived CDR1 and CDR2 are MNHEY and SMNVEV (reference sequence). With V trimmed by 1 base and J by 2 bases, 5 bases remained unmatched. This CDR3 is built from 16 residues.